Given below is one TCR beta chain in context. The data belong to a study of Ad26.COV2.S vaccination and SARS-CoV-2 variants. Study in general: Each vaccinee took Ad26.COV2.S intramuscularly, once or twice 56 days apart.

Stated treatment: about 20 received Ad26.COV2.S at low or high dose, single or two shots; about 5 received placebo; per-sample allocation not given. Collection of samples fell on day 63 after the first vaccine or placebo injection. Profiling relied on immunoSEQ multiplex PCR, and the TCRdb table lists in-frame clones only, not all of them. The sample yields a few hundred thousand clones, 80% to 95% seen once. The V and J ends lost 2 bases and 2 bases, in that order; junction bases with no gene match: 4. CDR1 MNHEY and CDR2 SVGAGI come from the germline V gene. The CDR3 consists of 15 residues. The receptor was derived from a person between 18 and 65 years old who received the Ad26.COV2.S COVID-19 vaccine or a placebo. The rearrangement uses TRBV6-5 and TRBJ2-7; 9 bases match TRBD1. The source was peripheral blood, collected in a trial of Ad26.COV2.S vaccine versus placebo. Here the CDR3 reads CASSYRDRVPYEQYF. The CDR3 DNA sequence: TGTGCCAGCAGTTACAGGGACAGGGTCCCCTACGAGCAGTACTTC.